This TCR beta chain is drawn from a study of identifying expanded T cells in peripheral blood. Sequencing was performed with immunoSEQ multiplex PCR; in TCRdb, only in-frame clones are kept and a portion is missing. Among about 110,000 clones listed, around nine tenths were seen once. The sequencing input was blood. The source of this sequence is a person aged 18 to 75 in good health.

The CDR3 sequence is CASSQYHRVAYNSPLHF. The CDR3 bases are TGCGCCAGCAGCCAATACCACAGGGTTGCATATAATTCACCCCTCCACTTT. This chain connects TRBV4-1 to TRBJ1-6; D is possibly TRBD1 (6 bases). The ends were cut back, 2 bases at V and 4 bases at J, with 15 bases in the middle. Germline values: CDR1 MGHRA, CDR2 YSYEKL. This CDR3 contains 17 residues.